This TCR beta chain was profiled in a study of T cells after yellow fever vaccination. Overall study findings and caveats: Contaminants from the bulk population, in the form of abundant clonotypes, could be found in FACS-sorted repertoires. Some clonotypes were seen in both the CD4 and the CD8 compartments. These made up a small share and likely arose from convergent recombination. The secondary response was weaker, and its peak arrived faster, on day 5 versus 15. Reappearing after the booster were most of the clones from primary vaccination (less than 98% CD4, 88% CD8).

This clonotype was observed at least ten times. The antigen remains unidentified. Each CDR3 protein is one row after TCRdb ran MiXCR on the 5' RACE reads. The sample consists of about 350,000 distinct CDR3 sequences, around 8.1% of them appearing once. J gave up 6 bases and V 5 bases, and 6 bases lay outside the gene matches. The CDR3 is 15 amino acids. CDR1 and CDR2 from the germline V gene are SGHVS and FQNEAQ. The rearrangement links TRBV7-8 to TRBJ2-2; the match to TRBD1 covers 10 bases. The TCR originated in a man between 18 and 35 years old who received the YFV17D yellow fever vaccine. The sample consisted of PBMCs, taken 45 days after the first yellow fever vaccination. CDR3 loop: CASSLRTGGSGELFF. The CDR3 nucleotides read TGTGCCAGCAGCCTACGGACAGGGGGGTCCGGGGAGCTGTTTTTT. Full variable domain (outside the CDR3, taken from reference TRBV7-8 and TRBJ2-2): GAGVSQSPRYKVAKRGQDVALRCDPISGHVSLFWYQQALGQGPEFLTYFQNEAQLDKSGLPSDRFFAERPEGSVSTLKIQRTQQEDSAVYLCASSLRTGGSGELFFGEGSRLTVL.